This T cell receptor beta chain was recovered during a study of Tregs in tolerant kidney transplant recipients. Whole-study findings and limits: In tolerant patients, donor-specific Tregs outgrew total Tregs, suggesting antigen-driven expansion. Changing PCR primers prevented nucleotide comparison between some patients' samples.

As regards this clone: Antigen specificity is unknown.

The CDR3 totals 15 residues. Germline CDR1 reads MDHEN; CDR2 reads SYDVKM. With 4 bases removed from V and 3 bases from J, the gap between germline ends came to 14 bases. Unstimulated regulatory T cells (CD4+CD25+CD127-), CD4+CD25- non-regulatory cells, CD4 and CD8 cells were FACS-sorted from thawed PBMCs. The method was immunoSEQ multiplex PCR; TCRdb's version includes in-frame clones alone and lacks a portion of them. The sample lists roughly 66,000 clones, roughly 92% occurring once. The receptor's source is a human donor who received a combined kidney and bone marrow transplant. The sample consisted of CD8+ T cells from blood, taken before the transplant. This sequence joins TRBV28 and TRBJ2-3; a weak D match, TRBD1 (6 bases). For the CDR3, the DNA is TGTGCCAGCAGTTCCCAGGGGTGGAGGACAGATACGCAGTATTTT. It translates to CASSSQGWRTDTQYF.